These T cell receptor beta chains were read from a single sample in a study of blood T cell repertoires in COVID-19. The protocol was immunoSEQ multiplex PCR, while the TCRdb copy is restricted to in-frame clones and leaves out a portion. Of roughly 320,000 clones in the sample, approximately 91% are singletons; the top ten hold 3.5% to 5%. Sequencing was carried out using PBMCs or T cells enriched from blood (not recorded which). The source of these receptors is a woman aged 25 to 39 who had been exposed to COVID-19. The CDR3 runs from the conserved cysteine through the conserved F or W. A D gene is named only where the DNA matches it firmly. Some rows have no size entry. The others give once, few or many, or a class for an expanded clone.

size: -; J: TRBJ1-1; V: TRBV7-6; D: TRBD1; CDR3: CASSLGQGARTEAFF; DNA: TGTGCCAGCAGCTTAGGACAGGGGGCGAGGACTGAAGCTTTCTTT
size: once; J: TRBJ1-5; V: TRBV12-3/TRBV12-4; D: -; CDR3: CASSLSSNQPQHF; DNA: TGTGCCAGCAGCCTTTCCAGCAATCAGCCCCAGCATTTT
size: -; J: TRBJ1-3; V: TRBV11-3; D: -; CDR3: CASSQNSGNTIYF; DNA: TGTGCCAGCAGCCAAAACTCTGGAAACACCATATATTTT
size: -; J: TRBJ1-4; V: TRBV18; D: -; CDR3: CATSQFQGKEKLFF; DNA: TGTGCCACCTCTCAGTTCCAGGGCAAGGAAAAACTGTTTTTT
size: few; J: TRBJ1-2; V: TRBV18; D: -; CDR3: CASSPRTEASNYGYTF; DNA: TGTGCCAGCTCACCCAGGACAGAGGCCAGTAACTATGGCTACACCTTC
size: -; J: TRBJ1-5; V: TRBV19; D: -; CDR3: CASRLGLFAGTPQHF; DNA: TGTGCCAGTAGACTAGGACTATTTGCGGGGACGCCCCAGCATTTT
size: -; J: TRBJ1-2; V: TRBV9; D: -; CDR3: CASSGIRGATRGYTF; DNA: TGTGCCAGCAGCGGAATTAGGGGCGCCACAAGGGGCTACACCTTC
size: -; J: TRBJ1-2; V: TRBV24-1; D: TRBD1; CDR3: CATSDADRTHGYTF; DNA: TGTGCCACCAGTGACGCGGACAGGACCCATGGCTACACCTTC
size: -; J: TRBJ2-7; V: TRBV18; D: TRBD1; CDR3: CASSPSGGDYEQYF; DNA: TGTGCCAGCTCACCATCAGGGGGCGATTACGAGCAGTACTTC
size: -; J: TRBJ1-5; V: TRBV7-8; D: TRBD1; CDR3: CASHRGSNQPQHF; DNA: TGTGCCAGCCACAGGGGTAGCAATCAGCCCCAGCATTTT
size: -; J: TRBJ1-2; V: TRBV27; D: TRBD1; CDR3: CASSLQGGNLNYGYTF; DNA: TGTGCCAGCAGTCTACAGGGGGGGAACCTTAACTATGGCTACACCTTC
size: -; J: TRBJ1-2; V: TRBV3-1/TRBV3-2; D: TRBD1; CDR3: CASSQATGGTNYGYTF; DNA: TGTGCCAGCAGCCAAGCGACAGGGGGCACTAACTATGGCTACACCTTC
size: -; J: TRBJ2-7; V: TRBV30; D: TRBD2; CDR3: CAWEGQLVSGGSPRISYEQYF; DNA: TGTGCCTGGGAGGGCCAACTGGTTAGCGGGGGGTCCCCGCGCATTTCCTACGAGCAGTACTTC
size: -; J: TRBJ2-7; V: TRBV7-2; D: TRBD1; CDR3: CASSSRRTGGWEQYF; DNA: TGTGCCAGCAGCTCCCGGAGGACAGGGGGCTGGGAGCAGTACTTC
size: -; J: TRBJ1-4; V: TRBV5-1; D: -; CDR3: CASSETGLTNEKLFF; DNA: TGCGCCAGCAGCGAAACAGGGTTAACTAATGAAAAACTGTTTTTT
size: -; J: TRBJ2-7; V: TRBV27; D: TRBD1; CDR3: CASSFSGTGVSYEQYF; DNA: TGTGCCAGCAGTTTCTCCGGGACAGGGGTTTCCTACGAGCAGTACTTC
size: -; J: TRBJ1-6; V: TRBV9; D: -; CDR3: CASSPRTASSYNSPLHF; DNA: TGTGCCAGCAGCCCTCGGACAGCCTCGTCCTATAATTCACCCCTCCACTTT
size: -; J: TRBJ1-1; V: TRBV7-8; D: -; CDR3: CASSSRQSMKAFF; DNA: TGTGCCAGCAGCTCTCGACAGTCGATGAAAGCTTTCTTT
size: once; J: TRBJ2-3; V: TRBV11-3; D: -; CDR3: CASSSPVPGQQYF; DNA: TGTGCCAGCAGCTCGCCGGTACCGGGACAGCAGTATTTT
size: -; J: TRBJ2-3; V: TRBV19; D: -; CDR3: CASSFGTGADTQYF; DNA: TGTGCCAGTAGTTTCGGAACAGGCGCAGATACGCAGTATTTT
size: -; J: TRBJ2-3; V: TRBV24-1; D: -; CDR3: CATSVGGTDTQYF; DNA: TGTGCCACCAGTGTGGGCGGCACAGATACGCAGTATTTT
size: -; J: TRBJ1-3; V: TRBV5-4; D: -; CDR3: CASRPSQGNTIYF; DNA: TGTGCCAGCAGACCCTCCCAGGGAAACACCATATATTTT
size: -; J: TRBJ1-5; V: TRBV18; D: TRBD1; CDR3: CASSPDRAQPQHF; DNA: TGTGCCAGCTCACCGGACAGGGCTCAGCCCCAGCATTTT
size: -; J: TRBJ1-1; V: TRBV15; D: -; CDR3: CATSRQPNTEAFF; DNA: TGTGCCACCAGCCGACAGCCGAACACTGAAGCTTTCTTT
size: -; J: TRBJ2-5; V: TRBV5-1; D: -; CDR3: CASSLDGLETQYF; DNA: TGCGCCAGCAGCTTGGACGGTTTGGAGACCCAGTACTTC
size: -; J: TRBJ2-5; V: TRBV25-1; D: -; CDR3: CASSDPGHLQETQYF; DNA: TGTGCCAGCAGTGATCCCGGACACCTCCAAGAGACCCAGTACTTC
size: -; J: TRBJ2-7; V: TRBV19; D: -; CDR3: CASSAGSPSYEQYF; DNA: TGTGCCAGTAGTGCGGGATCACCGAGCTACGAGCAGTACTTC
size: -; J: TRBJ1-2; V: TRBV5-5; D: TRBD1; CDR3: CASSAPQGNLHGYTF; DNA: TGTGCCAGCAGCGCTCCACAGGGGAACCTTCATGGCTACACCTTC
size: -; J: TRBJ1-2; V: TRBV4-2; D: -; CDR3: CASSQGSLTAYGYTF; DNA: TGTGCCAGCAGCCAGGGTTCTTTGACAGCCTATGGCTACACCTTC
size: -; J: TRBJ1-2; V: TRBV29-1; D: TRBD1; CDR3: CSASGTGGADYGYTF; DNA: TGCAGCGCTTCCGGGACAGGGGGCGCGGACTATGGCTACACCTTC
size: -; J: TRBJ2-3; V: TRBV19; D: TRBD2; CDR3: CASSSQTSGGSDTQYF; DNA: TGTGCCAGTAGTTCACAGACTAGCGGGGGATCAGATACGCAGTATTTT
size: -; J: TRBJ2-7; V: TRBV6-5; D: -; CDR3: CASSYGEIYEQYF; DNA: TGTGCCAGCAGTTACGGGGAGATCTACGAGCAGTACTTC
size: few; J: TRBJ1-3; V: TRBV4-3; D: -; CDR3: CASSQDGPRQGFYSGNTIYF; DNA: TGCGCCAGCAGCCAAGATGGGCCAAGGCAGGGGTTCTACTCTGGAAACACCATATATTTT
size: -; J: TRBJ2-3; V: TRBV5-1; D: -; CDR3: CASSKRPSTDTQYF; DNA: TGCGCCAGCAGCAAGCGGCCTAGCACAGATACGCAGTATTTT
size: -; J: TRBJ1-2; V: TRBV9; D: -; CDR3: CASSAAGQGFRDGYTF; DNA: TGTGCCAGCAGCGCAGCCGGGCAGGGGTTTAGGGATGGCTACACCTTC
size: -; J: TRBJ2-1; V: TRBV2; D: -; CDR3: CASSEAGSRSGDEQFF; DNA: TGTGCCAGCAGTGAAGCCGGCTCCCGGAGCGGTGATGAGCAGTTCTTC
size: -; J: TRBJ2-7; V: TRBV3-1/TRBV3-2; D: TRBD2; CDR3: CASSASSGVTYEQYF; DNA: TGTGCCAGCAGCGCGTCGAGCGGGGTGACCTACGAGCAGTACTTC
size: -; J: TRBJ2-1; V: TRBV29-1; D: -; CDR3: CSVVAGEQFF; DNA: TGCAGCGTTGTAGCTGGTGAGCAGTTCTTC
size: -; J: TRBJ2-7; V: TRBV14; D: -; CDR3: CASSQLLTVTYEQYF; DNA: TGTGCCAGCAGCCAACTACTGACAGTAACCTACGAGCAGTACTTC
size: -; J: TRBJ1-2; V: TRBV7-9; D: -; CDR3: CASSPRRGARSYGYTF; DNA: TGTGCCAGCAGCCCGCGTCGGGGGGCGCGTAGCTATGGCTACACCTTC
size: -; J: TRBJ1-2; V: TRBV19; D: -; CDR3: CASRAQTGFNYGYTF; DNA: TGTGCCAGTAGGGCTCAGACAGGATTTAACTATGGCTACACCTTC
size: -; J: TRBJ1-1; V: TRBV3-1/TRBV3-2; D: -; CDR3: CASSQAGGAFF; DNA: TGTGCCAGCAGCCAAGCAGGAGGAGCTTTCTTT
size: -; J: TRBJ2-3; V: TRBV14; D: TRBD2; CDR3: CASSRGTSHTDTQYF; DNA: TGTGCCAGCAGCCGCGGGACTAGCCACACAGATACGCAGTATTTT
size: -; J: TRBJ1-2; V: TRBV18; D: -; CDR3: CASSPAVNYGYTF; DNA: TGTGCCAGCTCACCGGCCGTGAACTATGGCTACACCTTC
size: -; J: TRBJ1-4; V: TRBV5-1; D: -; CDR3: CASSRTASGEKLFF; DNA: TGCGCCAGCAGCCGGACAGCATCGGGTGAAAAACTGTTTTTT
size: -; J: TRBJ2-5; V: TRBV7-3; D: -; CDR3: CASSLTSGGPETQYF; DNA: TGTGCCAGCAGCTTAACCTCTGGGGGCCCAGAGACCCAGTACTTC
size: -; J: TRBJ2-7; V: TRBV7-8; D: -; CDR3: CASSLDRGREQYF; DNA: TGTGCCAGCAGCTTAGACCGGGGTCGCGAGCAGTACTTC
size: -; J: TRBJ2-7; V: TRBV14; D: -; CDR3: CASSQEPSGTATVNEQYF; DNA: TGTGCCAGCAGCCAAGAGCCCTCCGGGACTGCGACGGTAAACGAGCAGTACTTC
size: -; J: TRBJ2-1; V: TRBV9; D: -; CDR3: CASSPPGAGDYNEQFF; DNA: TGTGCCAGCAGCCCCCCGGGGGCGGGGGATTACAATGAGCAGTTCTTC
size: -; J: TRBJ2-7; V: TRBV6-5; D: TRBD1; CDR3: CASRPRGQGTYEQYF; DNA: TGTGCCAGCAGACCGCGGGGACAGGGGACTTACGAGCAGTACTTC
size: -; J: TRBJ1-2; V: TRBV5-1; D: -; CDR3: CASSLAGGLEGYTF; DNA: TGCGCCAGCAGCTTGGCCGGGGGGCTGGAGGGCTACACCTTC
size: -; J: TRBJ2-3; V: TRBV4-2; D: -; CDR3: CASSPLATSRSDTQYF; DNA: TGTGCCAGCAGCCCACTAGCCACAAGTAGATCAGATACGCAGTATTTT
size: once; J: TRBJ2-3; V: TRBV6-4; D: -; CDR3: CASSETSSSDTQYF; DNA: TGTGCCAGCAGTGAAACTAGTTCATCAGATACGCAGTATTTT
size: -; J: TRBJ1-2; V: TRBV14; D: TRBD1; CDR3: CASSPRTGIVGGYTF; DNA: TGTGCCAGCAGCCCCCGGACAGGGATCGTCGGTGGCTACACCTTC
size: -; J: TRBJ1-2; V: TRBV11-2; D: TRBD1; CDR3: CASSFAGGEGYTF; DNA: TGTGCCAGCAGCTTTGCAGGGGGCGAGGGCTACACCTTC
size: few; J: TRBJ1-1; V: TRBV4-3; D: TRBD1; CDR3: CASSQLTDRGHEAFF; DNA: TGCGCCAGCAGCCAGCTGACGGACAGGGGCCATGAAGCTTTCTTT
size: -; J: TRBJ1-2; V: TRBV6-5; D: -; CDR3: CASSPLPGANYGYTF; DNA: TGTGCCAGCAGCCCCCTTCCCGGGGCTAACTATGGCTACACCTTC
size: -; J: TRBJ2-1; V: TRBV4-1; D: -; CDR3: CASSQSGQNYNEQFF; DNA: TGCGCCAGCAGCCAATCTGGACAGAACTACAATGAGCAGTTCTTC
size: -; J: TRBJ2-2; V: TRBV6-5; D: -; CDR3: CASSREDGELFF; DNA: TGTGCCAGCAGTAGGGAGGACGGGGAGCTGTTTTTT